Detailed here is one T cell receptor (beta chain). Its target is unknown. The CDR3 sequence is 15 residues long. With 1 base removed from V and 7 bases from J, the gap between germline ends came to 16 bases. Germline loops: CDR1 MGHRA, CDR2 YSYEKL. This sample stems from a study of radiotherapy plus CTLA-4 blockade in lung cancer. In the study overall: Objective responses were seen in more than 15% of patients, disease control in approximately 29%.

Assay: immunoSEQ multiplex PCR; the TCRdb copy retains only in-frame clones and omits some. This table has 70,000 to 90,000 clones, around 87% appearing once. Regarding the study as a whole: Early clonal dynamics of blood T cells, together with interferon-beta, were reported as the best response predictor. After radiotherapy and ipilimumab, tumor-derived clones expanded in peripheral blood.

The chain joins TRBV4-1 to TRBJ2-5, with D perhaps matching TRBD1 (5 bases). Material: peripheral blood, obtained from a patient treated with radiotherapy plus ipilimumab. The TCR comes from a human donor with non-small cell lung cancer who had stable disease on radiotherapy plus ipilimumab. The CDR3 DNA reads TGCGCCAGCAGCCAAGTGGGCGTCGCAGGGCCGACCCAGTACTTC. Translated, it gives CASSQVGVAGPTQYF.